A single sample gave rise to the 27 T cell receptor beta chains below, sequenced in a study of T cell repertoires in cytomegalovirus infection. TCRdb re-derived calls from the reads in MiXCR, one entry per CDR3 protein. The table records about 360,000 distinct CDR3 sequences, approximately 18% of them present only once. Sequenced sample: PBMCs. The receptors here all came from a human donor in good health (CMV status not recorded). Some clones in this sample may be carry-over from other donors' samples.

The CDR3 sequence is CSADRFGNYGYTF. In DNA, the CDR3 is TGCAGCGCCGACAGGTTCGGCAACTATGGCTACACCTTC. The chain is built from TRBV29-1 and TRBJ1-2, with D perhaps TRBD1 (6 bases). This CDR3 has 13 residues. Trimming removed 7 bases at V and 2 bases at J, with 14 bases between. Per the germline V gene, CDR1 is SQVTM and CDR2 is ANQGSEA. The full variable domain, its missing parts supplied by reference TRBV29-1 and TRBJ1-2, is SAVISQKPSRDICQRGTSLTIQCQVDSQVTMMFWYRQQPGQSLTLIATANQGSEATYESGFVIDKFPISRPNLTFSTLTVSNMSPEDSSIYLCSADRFGNYGYTFGSGTRLTVV.

As DNA, the CDR3 is TGTGCCAGCAGGGTTCTAGCGGGGGTTGAAAACACAGATACGCAGTATTTT. Translation: CASRVLAGVENTDTQYF. This chain connects TRBV27 to TRBJ2-3; TRBD2 agrees at 10 bases. V gave up 6 bases and J gave up 2 bases; unmatched junction bases: 11. The CDR3 covers 17 residues. Per germline, CDR1 MNHEY and CDR2 SMNVEV (reference sequence).

This clonotype was seen repeatedly, ten times or more. This rearrangement joins TRBV11-2 to TRBJ2-7; maybe TRBD2 (6 bases). Between the trimmed V and J ends, which lost 5 bases and 3 bases, there was a span of 14 bases. Germline values: CDR1 SGHAT, CDR2 FQNNGV. This CDR3 region has 14 residues. CDR3 loop: CASSDGLTHYEQYF. The CDR3 DNA reads as TGTGCCAGCAGCGACGGACTAACTCACTACGAGCAGTACTTC.

This clonotype was seen a few times. The chain combines TRBV10-3 with TRBJ1-4, with D perhaps matching TRBD1 (6 bases). Trimming removed 0 bases from V and 5 bases from J, with 13 bases in between. The germline V gene encodes CDR1 ENHRY and CDR2 SYGVKD. The CDR3 sequence is 16 residues long. CDR3 protein: CAISESGADGNEKLFF. In DNA, the CDR3 is TGTGCCATCAGTGAGTCGGGGGCAGATGGGAATGAAAAACTGTTTTTT.

The chain is built from TRBV10-3 and TRBJ2-1, with unresolved D. This CDR3 is 12 amino acids long. Germline-derived CDR1 and CDR2 are ENHRY and SYGVKD. Trimming cost V 3 bases and J 16 bases, with 16 bases left between them. The CDR3 DNA reads TGTGCCATCAGTGATGGACGATTAGATTTATTCTTC. This translates into CAISDGRLDLFF.

The table lists this clonotype with a few counts. The chain couples TRBV5-6 to TRBJ2-2; TRBD2 matches 9 bases. Germline V gene data show CDR1 as SGHDT and CDR2 as YYEEEE. V lost 2 bases and J lost 6; bases outside the gene matches: 5. The CDR3 runs 15 residues. The CDR3 protein is CASSFRGRDAGELFF. The CDR3 coding sequence is TGTGCCAGCAGCTTCCGCGGGAGGGACGCCGGGGAGCTGTTTTTT.

The V and J genes are TRBV5-4 and TRBJ2-3; D is unresolved. CDR3 length: 15 residues. Per germline, CDR1 SGHNT and CDR2 YYREEE (reference sequence). Deletions cut 1 base from V and 2 bases from J, with 11 bases between. In nucleotides, the CDR3 is TGTGCCAGCAGCTTGACGGCCTATACCACAGATACGCAGTATTTT. As protein: CASSLTAYTTDTQYF.

The chain couples TRBV20-1 to TRBJ1-3; the match to TRBD1 covers 7 bases. CDR1 DFQATT and CDR2 SNEGSKA come from the germline V gene (reference sequence). V lost 4 bases, J lost 0 bases, and 6 bases stayed unmatched. The CDR3 loop spans 15 amino acids. In nucleotides, the CDR3 is TGCAGTGCTAAACAGGGGCCACGCTCTGGAAACACCATATATTTT. Translation gives CSAKQGPRSGNTIYF.

This clonotype was counted between two and nine times. This chain links TRBV12-5 with TRBJ2-7; 7 positions agree with TRBD2. The CDR3 covers 14 residues. Germline loops: CDR1 LGHNT, CDR2 FRNRAP. V was pared by 3 bases and J by 2 bases, with 4 bases of the junction left unmatched. The CDR3 sequence is CASGFERGPYEQYF. CDR3 coding DNA: TGTGCTAGTGGTTTCGAGCGGGGACCCTACGAGCAGTACTTC.

This clonotype occurred a few times. The chain links TRBV28 to TRBJ1-2; unclear D gene. Deletions cut 1 base from V and 5 bases from J, with 8 bases between. The CDR3 covers 13 residues. The V gene's germline CDR1 is MDHEN and CDR2 SYDVKM. CDR3 amino acids: CASSLSQLYGYTF. CDR3 DNA: TGTGCCAGCAGTTTATCGCAGCTTTATGGCTACACCTTC.

A few counts support this clonotype. This sequence joins TRBV11-2 and TRBJ2-3; 9 positions match TRBD2. The CDR3 covers 18 residues. Germline CDR1 SGHAT, CDR2 FQNNGV. V dropped 2 bases and J dropped 4; count of bases not matched to a gene: 13. CDR3 bases: TGTGCCAGCAGCTTAAACCCGGGCGGGGGGGCCCCCCCAGATACGCAGTATTTT. As protein: CASSLNPGGGAPPDTQYF.

This clonotype was observed many times. The rearrangement uses TRBV7-6 and TRBJ2-1; 9 bases are a match to TRBD2. The V and J ends lost 2 bases and 6 bases, in that order; junction bases with no gene match: 2. There are 14 residues in the CDR3. Germline CDR1 is SGHVS and CDR2 is FNYEAQ. CDR3: CASSLLAGSNEQFF. CDR3 nucleotides: TGTGCCAGCAGCTTACTAGCGGGAAGCAATGAGCAGTTCTTC.

A remark on this clonotype: This sequence is one base from a far larger clone and is likely a read error. The gene calls are TRBV7-2 and TRBJ2-7; D is uncertain. Germline V lookup: CDR1 SGHTA, CDR2 FQGNSA. The length of the CDR3 is 13 residues. Written as DNA, the CDR3 is TGTGCCAGCAGCTTATCTCGGTCCTACGTGCAGTACTTC. This codes for CASSLSRSYVQYF.

This clonotype was observed a handful of times. The J gene is TRBJ2-7, the V gene TRBV6-2 or TRBV6-3, with 7 bases aligning to TRBD2. The CDR3 totals 14 residues. V shed 7 bases, J shed 2 bases, and the junction held 8 bases outside the gene matches. Germline CDR1 is MNHEY and CDR2 is SVGEGT. This CDR3 is CASTAPGLTYEQYF. For the CDR3, the DNA is TGTGCCAGCACCGCGCCGGGACTAACCTACGAGCAGTACTTC.

The chain employs TRBV6-5 and TRBJ2-5; a weak D match, TRBD2 (5 bases). Trimming shortened V by 5 bases and J by 7 bases, and 8 bases separated the two germline ends. Germline assignment: CDR1 MNHEY and CDR2 SVGAGI. The CDR3 totals 11 residues. CDR3 region: CASSVLATQYF. CDR3 in DNA: TGTGCCAGCAGTGTTCTAGCGACCCAGTACTTC.

The chain employs TRBV7-6 and TRBJ2-7; possible D gene TRBD2, 7 bases. Germline loops: CDR1 SGHVS, CDR2 FNYEAQ. V was pared by 3 bases and J by 7 bases, with 13 bases between. This CDR3 spans 13 amino acids. The CDR3 DNA reads as TGTGCCAGCAGCTTCCGGGGGGCTCAGGAGCAGTACTTC. It is translated as CASSFRGAQEQYF.

V gene TRBV19 combines with J gene TRBJ2-1; tentative D call: TRBD2 (5 bases). CDR3 size: 15 residues. From germline, CDR1 is LNHDA and CDR2 SQIVND (reference sequence). Trimming pared 0 bases from V and 9 bases from J, leaving 15 bases between. Written as DNA, the CDR3 is TGTGCCAGTAGTATAGATGGAGGCAGTAAGAGTGAGCAGTTCTTC. This gives the protein CASSIDGGSKSEQFF.

The chain carries TRBV11-2 and TRBJ2-1, with TRBD1 matching over 9 bases. Germline CDR1 and CDR2: SGHAT and FQNNGV. The J segment lost 4 bases and the V segment lost 6 bases, leaving 7 bases of the junction unmatched. This CDR3 contains 15 residues. CDR3 nucleotide sequence: TGTGCCAGCAGGTCCGACAGGGGGGGATACAATGAGCAGTTCTTC. Its translation is CASRSDRGGYNEQFF.

The gene calls are TRBV2 and TRBJ2-1; unclear D gene. V lost 6 bases and J lost 6, with 15 bases in between. Germline V gives CDR1 SNHLY, CDR2 FYNNEI. The CDR3 sequence is 14 residues long. CDR3: CASRFGILGNEQFF. CDR3 bases: TGTGCCAGCAGGTTTGGGATTCTTGGCAATGAGCAGTTCTTC. Full variable domain (remainder filled in from reference TRBV2 and TRBJ2-1): EPEVTQTPSHQVTQMGQEVILRCVPISNHLYFYWYRQILGQKVEFLVSFYNNEISEKSEIFDDQFSVERPDGSNFTLKIRSTKLEDSAMYFCASRFGILGNEQFFGPGTRLTVL.

This clonotype was detected many times. The chain uses TRBV11-2 and TRBJ2-1, with TRBD1 as a possible D gene (6 bases). The V and J ends lost 5 bases and 8 bases respectively, with 10 bases between them. This CDR3 region has 12 residues. Per germline, CDR1 SGHAT and CDR2 FQNNGV. The CDR3 here is CASSVEGDEQFF. The CDR3 DNA sequence: TGTGCCAGCAGCGTTGAGGGGGATGAGCAGTTCTTC.

This clonotype was seen ten or more times. This sequence joins TRBV7-9 and TRBJ2-5; a possible D gene is TRBD2 (6 bases). Germline V gene lookup returns CDR1 SEHNR and CDR2 FQNEAQ (reference sequence). The CDR3 is 14 amino acids. With 11 bases removed from V and 2 bases from J, the gap between germline ends came to 18 bases. The DNA for the CDR3 is TGTGCCGGCAAAGACAGCGGGCCACAAGAGACCCAGTACTTC. Translated: CAGKDSGPQETQYF.

The chain carries TRBV20-1 and TRBJ2-5, with 8 bases that match TRBD2. Germline values: CDR1 DFQATT, CDR2 SNEGSKA (reference sequence). The CDR3 spans 13 residues. Trimming removed 4 bases from V and 5 bases from J; junction bases left unmatched: 6. The CDR3 nucleotides read TGCAGTGCTATAGCGGGATTGGAGGAGACCCAGTACTTC. This codes for CSAIAGLEETQYF.

Ten or more counts support this clonotype. The chain links TRBV7-8 to TRBJ1-2, with TRBD1 matching 8 bases. This CDR3 region has 15 residues. V lost 5 bases and J lost 4; bases outside the gene matches: 9. Germline V gene data show CDR1 as SGHVS and CDR2 as FQNEAQ. The CDR3 sequence: CASSQGTGRFYGYTF. The CDR3 coding sequence is TGTGCCAGCAGCCAAGGGACAGGCAGATTCTATGGCTACACCTTC.

This clonotype was picked up many times. The rearrangement links TRBV7-2 to TRBJ1-2, with D tentatively TRBD1 (6 bases). V lost 3 bases and J 5 bases, leaving 13 bases between the germline ends. Germline CDR1 is SGHTA and CDR2 is FQGNSA. The CDR3 runs to 14 residues. The CDR3 DNA is TGTGCCAGCAGCTTCCAGACAGGACCATATGGCTACACCTTC. Translated, it gives CASSFQTGPYGYTF.

V is TRBV5-4 and J is TRBJ2-5; D is ambiguous. The CDR3 consists of 15 residues. Trimming cost V 4 bases and J 1 base, with 14 bases left between them. Germline V CDR1 and CDR2: SGHNT, YYREEE (reference sequence). CDR3 nucleotide sequence: TGTGCCAGCAGCCCGGTAGGAACCCTCCAAGAGACCCAGTACTTC. It yields the protein CASSPVGTLQETQYF.

This clonotype appeared a few times. V gene TRBV2 combines with J gene TRBJ1-5, with unresolved D. Trimming removed 6 bases at V and 0 bases at J, with 12 bases between. From germline, CDR1 is SNHLY and CDR2 FYNNEI. The CDR3 has 15 residues. The DNA for the CDR3 is TGTGCCAGCAGCGCGACGGCCTATAGCAATCAGCCCCAGCATTTT. It encodes CASSATAYSNQPQHF.

The sample holds a few counts of this clonotype. The genes are TRBV11-2 and TRBJ2-3, with D perhaps TRBD1 (6 bases). The germline gives CDR1 SGHAT, CDR2 FQNNGV. There are 17 residues in the CDR3. The V end was cut by 0 bases, the J end by 3 bases, with 16 bases between. CDR3: CASSLDGMGAKTDTQYF. As DNA, the CDR3 is TGTGCCAGCAGCTTAGATGGAATGGGGGCCAAAACAGATACGCAGTATTTT.